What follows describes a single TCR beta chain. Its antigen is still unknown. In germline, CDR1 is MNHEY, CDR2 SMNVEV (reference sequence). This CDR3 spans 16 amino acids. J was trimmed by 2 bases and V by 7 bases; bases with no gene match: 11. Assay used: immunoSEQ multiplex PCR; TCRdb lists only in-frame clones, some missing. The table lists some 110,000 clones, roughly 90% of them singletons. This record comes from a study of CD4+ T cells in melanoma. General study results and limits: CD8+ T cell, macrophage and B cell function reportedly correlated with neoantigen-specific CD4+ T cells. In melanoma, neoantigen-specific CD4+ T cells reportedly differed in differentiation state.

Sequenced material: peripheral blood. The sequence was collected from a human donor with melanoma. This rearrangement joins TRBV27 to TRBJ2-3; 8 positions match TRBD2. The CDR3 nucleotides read TGTGCCAGCAAAACGGAACTAGCGGATTTCACAGATACGCAGTATTTT. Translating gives CASKTELADFTDTQYF.